Sequencing of this TCR beta chain was carried out in a study of shared clonotypes between healthy human individuals. On the study more broadly: Donors, aged 18 to 49, were two women and three men. General study findings and limits: Several donors showed sharing of about 4.7% of naive CD4 clonotypes.

Donation came from healthy HIV-negative adults that had no recent acute infections or vaccinations. Donors comprised only Caucasian adults living in Nashville, Tennessee. Profiling relied on immunoSEQ multiplex PCR, and the TCRdb table lists in-frame clones only, not all of them. The sample holds roughly 2,300,000 clones, about 90% seen once. Note on this clone: Its cognate antigen is unknown.

The germline CDR1 and CDR2 sequences are GTSNPN and SVGIG (reference sequence). The CDR3 contains 15 residues. V was clipped by 1 base and J by 1 base, with 11 bases between them. The receptor was derived from a man younger than 35 in good health. Some clones in this sample may be carry-over from other donors' samples. The sequenced material came from naive CD4+ T cells from PBMCs. Regarding subset: CD45RA+ positively selected. V and J are TRBV30 and TRBJ1-3; no firm D call. CDR3 in amino acids: CAWSELGISGNTIYF. Here the CDR3 DNA reads TGTGCCTGGAGTGAGCTGGGGATATCTGGAAACACCATATATTTT.